This entry features one TCR beta chain sequence. Its specificity is not known. The entry originates in a study of glioma-infiltrating T cells after dendritic cell vaccination. Profiled with immunoSEQ multiplex PCR; TCRdb holds only in-frame clones, not every one. The sample consists of 80,000 to 95,000 clones, roughly 85% of them appearing once. After removal of 3 bases from V and 1 base from J, the junction contained 7 bases not matched to a gene. The CDR3 sequence is 18 residues long. Germline-derived CDR1 and CDR2 are PRHDT and FYEKMQ (reference sequence). Whole-study results and caveats: TCR clonality showed no direct relationship with survival.

As for time point: after dendritic cell vaccination, including at tumor progression/relapse. Selection required adequate fresh-frozen tumor tissue plus more than two years' survival data. None of the glioblastoma patients had an isocitrate dehydrogenase mutation. The clonotype comes from a human donor with glioblastoma. The sample was blood, taken after dendritic cell vaccination. The chain uses TRBV13 and TRBJ2-5, with 14 bases aligning to TRBD2. CDR3 sequence (DNA): TGTGCCAGCAGCTTGACTAGCGGGAGGGCCTTCGGCCAAGAGACCCAGTACTTC. It translates to CASSLTSGRAFGQETQYF.